The subject of this entry is one T cell receptor beta chain. No antigen is known for it. Each of the donors was a healthy bone marrow donor. This CDR3 has 18 residues. CDR1 MNHNS and CDR2 SASEGT come from the germline V gene. V was pared by 4 bases and J by 7 bases, with 14 bases of the junction left unmatched. Both 60 Vbeta primers and 13 Jbeta primers went into the PCR. Profiling relied on immunoSEQ multiplex PCR, and the TCRdb table lists in-frame clones only, not all of them. The sample has roughly 100,000 clones, about four fifths seen once. The data were obtained in a study of cytomegalovirus exposure and HLA in healthy donors. General study findings and limits: Analyzed later, most CMV-associated TCR beta chains appeared HLA-restricted. Reports indicated that the classifier achieved high specificity and sensitivity in diagnosing cytomegalovirus status.

The chain is built from TRBV6-1 and TRBJ2-1; 12 bases align to TRBD2. The sequencing sample was made of PBMCs. The TCR comes from a woman in her 40s in good health and CMV-seronegative. The CDR3 reads CASSAQLLAGGSGNEQFF. CDR3 in DNA: TGTGCCAGCAGTGCCCAGTTACTAGCGGGAGGTTCTGGTAATGAGCAGTTCTTC.